This section outlines one T cell receptor (beta chain) sequence together with its context. What it binds is unknown. 5' RACE that incorporated UMI labels was used to prepare the TRB cDNA libraries. TCRdb reprocessed the 5' RACE reads and reports one entry per CDR3 protein, with no DNA. This table lists roughly 61,000 distinct CDR3 sequences. This specimen comes from a study of CXCR3-negative and CXCR3-positive naive CD8 T cells. Study in general: About 135 million TRB reads in total, about 1.5 +/- 0.3 million per library. Whole-study findings and limits: Both naive subsets, CXCR3-negative and CXCR3-positive, displayed similar TRBV-TRBJ usage, unlike memory cells. CXCR3-negative naive cells had less hydrophobic TRB CDR3s than did CXCR3-positive naive cells.

Naivety in CD8+ T cells corresponded to a CD45RO-CCR7+CD27+CD95- phenotype. The receptor was isolated from a human donor in good health. Some clones in this sample may be carry-over from other donors' samples. The sequencing sample was made of naive CXCR3+ CD8+ T cells from blood. Stated subset: CD45RO-CCR7+CD27+CD95- naive CD8+ T cells expressing CXCR3 (TNR3+).

CDR3: CASSFDRGSAEALF. V usage is TRBV7-3 and J usage is TRBJ1-1. Germline V gives CDR1 SGHTA, CDR2 FQGTGA. The CDR3 consists of 14 residues. Using reference TRBV7-3 and TRBJ1-1 for the parts outside the CDR3, the full variable domain is GAGVSQTPSNKVTEKGKYVELRCDPISGHTALYWYRQSLGQGPEFLIYFQGTGAADDSGLPNDRFFAVRPEGSVSTLKIQRTERGDSAVYLCASSFDRGSAEALFGQGTRLTVV.